The sequence of this T cell receptor beta chain was determined in a study of persistence of HIV-infected CD4 T cells. To note about this clone: Its antigen is not identified.

This CDR3 is 13 amino acids long. J was trimmed by 4 bases and V by 6 bases; bases with no gene match: 5. The libraries were made with immunoSEQ version 4 in survey mode. Clones were read by immunoSEQ multiplex PCR, and TCRdb kept only the in-frame ones, dropping some. The sample carries tens of thousands of clones, around 82% recorded once. The stimulus was an HIV-1 Gag 15-mer peptide pool, 1 ug/peptide/mL. Memory cells lacking CD40L and CD69 with high CD45RO were sorted. Plasma HIV-1 RNA stayed below 50 copies/mL for at least 4 years. Sequenced here: CD4+ T cells sorted from PBMCs after approximately 19-hour stimulation, sampled from a patient who received antiretroviral therapy. The chain combines TRBV12-3 or TRBV12-4 with TRBJ1-2; 7 positions agree with TRBD1. The receptor's source is an adult woman with HIV who was CMV-seropositive. Here the CDR3 reads CASSTDRAYGYTF. Here the CDR3 DNA reads TGTGCCAGCAGCACCGACAGGGCCTATGGCTACACCTTC.